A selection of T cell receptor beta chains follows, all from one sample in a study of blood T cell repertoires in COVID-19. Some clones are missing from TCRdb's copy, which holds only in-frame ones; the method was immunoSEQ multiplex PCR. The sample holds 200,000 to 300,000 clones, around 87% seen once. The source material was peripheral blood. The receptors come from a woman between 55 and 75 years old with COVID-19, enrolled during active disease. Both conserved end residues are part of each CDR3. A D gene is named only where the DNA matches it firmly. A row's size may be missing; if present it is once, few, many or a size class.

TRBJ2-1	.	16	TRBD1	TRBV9	CASSASDRVSYNEQFF
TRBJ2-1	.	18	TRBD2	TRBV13	CASSLGLIGAGVNNEQFF
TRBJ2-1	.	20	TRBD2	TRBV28	CASSSVLAGGPGSAYNEQFF
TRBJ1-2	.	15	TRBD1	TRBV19	CASSPEGARDYGYTF
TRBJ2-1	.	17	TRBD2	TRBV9	CASSVGRSGRAGNEQFF
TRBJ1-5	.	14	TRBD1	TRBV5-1	CASSLTTGDGPQHF
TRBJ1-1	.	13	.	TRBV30	CAWSWTLNTEAFF
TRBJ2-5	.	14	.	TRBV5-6	CASSLFRVGETQYF
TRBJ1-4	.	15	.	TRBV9	CASSTGQLTNEKLFF
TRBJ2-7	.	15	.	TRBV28	CASSFAGGRSHEQYF
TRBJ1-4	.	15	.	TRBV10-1	CASSESRGGFRKLFF
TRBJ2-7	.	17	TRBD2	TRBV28	CASKSKGLAGISYEQYF
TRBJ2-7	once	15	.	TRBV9	CASSPLGEGVGEQYF
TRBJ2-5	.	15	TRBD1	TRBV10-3	CAISEADRGGLTQYF
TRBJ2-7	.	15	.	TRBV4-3	CASSPDLSRVYEQYF
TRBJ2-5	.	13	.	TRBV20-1	CSASDGGRETQYF
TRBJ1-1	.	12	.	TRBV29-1	CSVRRGRTEAFF
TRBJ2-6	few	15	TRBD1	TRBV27	CASGTGGSGANVLTF
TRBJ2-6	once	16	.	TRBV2	CASSVTAGTGANVLTF
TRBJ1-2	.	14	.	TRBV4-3	CASSPRLDSYGYTF
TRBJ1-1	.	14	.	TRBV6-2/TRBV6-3	CASSYSSGITEAFF
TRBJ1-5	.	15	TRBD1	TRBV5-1	CASSPRTGGGQPQHF
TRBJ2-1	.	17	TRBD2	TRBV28	CASRQRGLAGGPNEQFF